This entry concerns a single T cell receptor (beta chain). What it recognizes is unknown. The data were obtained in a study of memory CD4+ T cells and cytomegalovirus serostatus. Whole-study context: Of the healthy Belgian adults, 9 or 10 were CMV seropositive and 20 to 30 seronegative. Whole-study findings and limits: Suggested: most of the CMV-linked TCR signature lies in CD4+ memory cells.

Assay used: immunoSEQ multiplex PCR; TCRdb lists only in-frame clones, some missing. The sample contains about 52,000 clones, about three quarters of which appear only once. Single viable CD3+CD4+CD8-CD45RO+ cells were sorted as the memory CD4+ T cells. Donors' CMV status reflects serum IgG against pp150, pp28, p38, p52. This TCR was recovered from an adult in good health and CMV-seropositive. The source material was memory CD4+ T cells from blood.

This chain's CDR3 is CASSPFVADTQYF. As DNA, the CDR3 is TGTGCCAGCAGCCCTTTTGTGGCAGATACGCAGTATTTT. This chain uses TRBV7-3 with TRBJ2-3; the D is unclear. Germline CDR1 reads SGHTA; CDR2 reads FQGTGA. Trimming took off 5 bases at V and 4 bases at J, with 10 bases between the two ends. CDR3 size: 13 residues.